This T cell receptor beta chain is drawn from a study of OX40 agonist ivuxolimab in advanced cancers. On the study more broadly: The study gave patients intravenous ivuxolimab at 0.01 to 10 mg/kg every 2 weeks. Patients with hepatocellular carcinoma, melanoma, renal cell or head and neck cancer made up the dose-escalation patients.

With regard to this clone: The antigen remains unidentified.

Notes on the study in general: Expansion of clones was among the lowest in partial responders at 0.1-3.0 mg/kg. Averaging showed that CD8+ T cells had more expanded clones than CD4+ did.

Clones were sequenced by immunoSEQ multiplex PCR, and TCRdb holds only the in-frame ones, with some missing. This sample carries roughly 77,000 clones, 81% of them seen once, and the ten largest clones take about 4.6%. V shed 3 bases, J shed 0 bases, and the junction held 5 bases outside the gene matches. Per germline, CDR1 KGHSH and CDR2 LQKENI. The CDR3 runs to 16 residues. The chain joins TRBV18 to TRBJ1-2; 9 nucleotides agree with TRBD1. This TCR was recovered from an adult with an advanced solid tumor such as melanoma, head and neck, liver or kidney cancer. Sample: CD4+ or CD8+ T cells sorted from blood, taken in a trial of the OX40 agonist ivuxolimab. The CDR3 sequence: CASSPADRGSNYGYTF. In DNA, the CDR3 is TGTGCCAGCTCACCTGCGGACAGGGGTTCTAACTATGGCTACACCTTC. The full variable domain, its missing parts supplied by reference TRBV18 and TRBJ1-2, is NAGVMQNPRHLVRRRGQEARLRCSPMKGHSHVYWYRQLPEEGLKFMVYLQKENIIDESGMPKERFSAEFPKEGPSILRIQQVVRGDSAAYFCASSPADRGSNYGYTFGSGTRLTVV.